This T cell receptor beta chain was sequenced in a study of T cells after yellow fever vaccination (dated by TCRdb to 2018 to 2020). Regarding the study in general: The SMART-Seq v4 Ultra Low Input RNA kit was used to prepare libraries from fractions with low cell numbers. To follow T-cell clones before and after both primary and booster YFV17D yellow fever vaccination, bulk TCR alpha and beta repertoires underwent longitudinal sequencing. The cohort comprised two healthy male donors, one aged 18 to 29 and one aged 30 to 40 years. Bulk PBMC replicates and cell subsets were isolated from blood drawn at multiple timepoints before and after both primary and secondary immunization.

According to the germline V gene, CDR1 reads SGHRS and CDR2 reads YFSETQ. V is reduced by 0 bases and J by 9 bases, leaving a spacing of 13 bases between them. Reading from cysteine to phenylalanine, the CDR3 counts 14 amino acids. Only CDR3 DNA remains: 42 bases, in frame from the first base. Results and caveats for the whole study, not just this receptor: Because the study included only two donors, the extent to which the findings can be generalized is limited. Most clones expanded after primary vaccination (96% of CD4 and around 88% of CD8) were re-detected after the booster, suggesting that broad memory maintenance occurred. Compared with the primary T-cell response, the secondary T-cell response was weaker but faster, peaking on day 5 rather than day 15. Because abundant contaminating clonotypes from the bulk population could be contained in FACS-sorted repertoires, computational filtering was required. A small share of clonotypes occurred in both CD4 and CD8 compartments, likely arising from convergent recombination.

In light of the paper, this sample's treatment or condition label describes: live attenuated yellow fever vaccine strain. PBMCs were isolated from peripheral blood using a standard Ficoll-Paque protocol. CD4 and CD8 T-cell fractions were isolated with Dynabeads CD4 and CD8 positive selection kits. RNA was extracted with TriZol from bulk PBMCs, CD4 and CD8 fractions, and dextramer-positive and dextramer-negative fractions. TCR cDNA was made using 5'RACE template switching, a step that added a universal primer site and unique molecular identifiers. cDNA synthesis was primed from both the TCR alpha and TCR beta constant segments. Libraries were amplified in two PCR steps, with sample barcodes and sequencing adapters added in the second step. Sequencing of libraries was performed on Illumina HiSeq 2500 (2x100 bp) or NovaSeq (2x150 bp). From the authors' description of their analysis: MIGEC was used to demultiplex reads and collapse the reads into UMI consensus sequences, and MiXCR was used for V(D)J alignment. Using edgeR on replicate PBMC samples, clonotypes were called vaccine-responding if FDR was below 0.01 and the log2 fold change was above 5 up to day 15. CD4 or CD8 identity was assigned to each bulk clonotype according to whether the clonotype was present at higher abundance in the sequenced CD4 repertoire or the sequenced CD8 repertoire. TCRdb trimmed public reads at Q25 via fastp, called clones via MiXCR and kept in-frame beta chains. Each entry is one CDR3 protein sequence, shown with its most common DNA and genes. TCRdb assigned the V and J calls; the authors' analysis was not used. This sample holds more than 95,000 distinct CDR3 sequences; about 6.8% were observed only once. Together, the top ten hold roughly 2.5% of the sample.

This clonotype was recorded many times. Its recognized antigen is unknown. It has no much larger one-base neighbor in the sample; base qualities were not kept. Here the chain combines TRBV5-1 and TRBJ2-1; tentative D gene TRBD2, with 5 bases matching. The sample consisted of CD4+ T cells sorted from PBMCs, taken more than 35 days after the first yellow fever vaccination. This TCR came from a man aged 18 to 30 who received the YFV17D yellow fever vaccine. CDR3 protein: CASSLGPFAGEQFF. The DNA reads as follows: TGCGCCAGCAGCTTGGGTCCTTTCGCGGGTGAGCAGTTCTTC.